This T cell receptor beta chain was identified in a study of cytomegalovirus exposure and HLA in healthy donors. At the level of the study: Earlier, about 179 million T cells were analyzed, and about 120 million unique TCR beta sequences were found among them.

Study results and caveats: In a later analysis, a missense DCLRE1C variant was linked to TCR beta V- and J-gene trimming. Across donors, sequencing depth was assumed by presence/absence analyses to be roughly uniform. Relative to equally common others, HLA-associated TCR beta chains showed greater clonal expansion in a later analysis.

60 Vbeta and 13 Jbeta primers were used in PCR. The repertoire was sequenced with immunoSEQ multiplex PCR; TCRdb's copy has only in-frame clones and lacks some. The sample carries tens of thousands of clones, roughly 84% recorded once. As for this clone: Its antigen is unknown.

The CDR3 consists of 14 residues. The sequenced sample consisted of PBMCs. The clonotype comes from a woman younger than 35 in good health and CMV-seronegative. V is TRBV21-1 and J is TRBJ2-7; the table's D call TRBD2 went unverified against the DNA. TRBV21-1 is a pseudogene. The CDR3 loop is CASSANGESDEQYF. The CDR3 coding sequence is TGTGCCAGCTCCGCAAACGGGGAATCAGACGAGCAGTACTTC.